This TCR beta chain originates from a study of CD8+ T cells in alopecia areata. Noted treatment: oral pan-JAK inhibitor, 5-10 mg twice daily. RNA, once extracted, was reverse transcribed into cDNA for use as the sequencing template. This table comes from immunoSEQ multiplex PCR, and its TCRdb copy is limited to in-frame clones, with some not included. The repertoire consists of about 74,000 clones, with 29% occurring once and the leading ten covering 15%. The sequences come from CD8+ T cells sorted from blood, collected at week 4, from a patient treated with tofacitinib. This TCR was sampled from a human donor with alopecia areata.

The CDR3 DNA is TGTGCCACCTTCGCCGAGGGATTCGGAGAGCAGTACTTC. This codes for CATFAEGFGEQYF. The genes are TRBV2 and TRBJ2-7; a weak D match, TRBD2 (5 bases). This CDR3 region has 13 residues. The ends were cut back, 10 bases at V and 7 bases at J, with 20 bases in the middle. The germline CDR1 and CDR2 sequences are SNHLY and FYNNEI.